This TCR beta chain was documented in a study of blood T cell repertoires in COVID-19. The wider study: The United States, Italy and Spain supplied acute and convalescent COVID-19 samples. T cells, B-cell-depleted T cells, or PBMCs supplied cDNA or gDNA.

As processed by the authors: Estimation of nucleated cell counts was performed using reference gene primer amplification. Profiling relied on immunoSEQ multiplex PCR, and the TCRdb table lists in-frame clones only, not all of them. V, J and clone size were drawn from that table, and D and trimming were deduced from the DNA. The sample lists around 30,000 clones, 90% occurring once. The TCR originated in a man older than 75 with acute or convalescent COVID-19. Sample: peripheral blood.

The chain's CDR3 is CASSLVRGHNQPQHF. The CDR3 region has the DNA TGTGCCAGCAGCTTGGTTAGGGGGCACAATCAGCCCCAGCATTTT. This chain links TRBV5-8 with TRBJ1-5; 7 nucleotides align to TRBD1. CDR3 size: 15 residues. J gave up 3 bases and V 0 bases, and 3 bases lay outside the gene matches. Germline assignment: CDR1 SGHTS and CDR2 YDEGEE.